The TCR beta chain described here comes from a study of OX40 agonist ivuxolimab in advanced cancers. Across the whole study: Dosing consisted of intravenous ivuxolimab at 0.01 to 10 mg/kg every 2 weeks. With a range of 23 to 79, age averaged approximately 60 years, and about 80% were male.

Regarding the study as a whole: The study found among the lowest clonal expansion in partial responders at 0.1-3.0 mg/kg.

The germline gives CDR1 SEHNR, CDR2 FQNEAQ (reference sequence). The CDR3 loop spans 17 amino acids. The junction had 12 bases not matched to a gene; V was cut back by 5 bases and J by 6 bases. This clone was detected only once. The antigen is not known. Sequenced by immunoSEQ multiplex PCR; TCRdb stores in-frame clones only, minus some. The sample lists more than 20,000 clones; around 67% were seen once. The chain combines TRBV7-9 with TRBJ2-7, with 14 bases identical to TRBD2. The source material was CD4+ or CD8+ T cells sorted from blood, sampled in a trial of the OX40 agonist ivuxolimab. This TCR came from an adult with an advanced solid tumor such as melanoma, head and neck, liver or kidney cancer. CDR3 in amino acids: CASSPGLAGAANIEQYF. CDR3 nucleotide sequence: TGTGCCAGCAGCCCGGGACTAGCGGGGGCCGCGAATATCGAGCAGTACTTC.